A single sample is the source of the 20 T cell receptor beta chains below, sequenced in a study of T-cell memory formation after mild COVID-19. One entry per CDR3 protein results from TCRdb running MiXCR on the 5' RACE reads. Of about 430,000 distinct CDR3 sequences detected, 24% appear once; the ten largest clones hold roughly 8.7%. Source material: PBMCs or a T cell subset sorted from them (not recorded which). These receptors came from an adult woman who had mild COVID-19 (a few samples of this study predate the infection). Cell type and time point are not known.

This clonotype was observed a few times. This chain uses TRBV23-1 with TRBJ2-1; weak D call: TRBD2 (6 bases). TRBV23-1 is an open reading frame, and its role is uncertain. The V gene lost 6 bases and the J gene lost 5 bases, with 8 bases spanning the gap. CDR3 length equals 12 residues. The chain's CDR3 is CASRRGDNEQFF. As DNA, the CDR3 is TGCGCCAGCAGGCGGGGCGACAATGAGCAGTTCTTC.

V is TRBV7-2 and J is TRBJ2-7; D ambiguous. Trimming removed 5 bases at V and 0 bases at J, with 11 bases between. CDR3 length equals 14 residues. Germline-derived CDR1 and CDR2 are SGHTA and FQGNSA. DNA for the CDR3: TGTGCCAGCAGCCCCCCGGTCGGCTCCTACGAGCAGTACTTC. Its translation: CASSPPVGSYEQYF.

This clonotype was picked up many times. V and J are TRBV9 and TRBJ1-1; perhaps TRBD1 as D (5 bases). In germline, CDR1 is SGDLS, CDR2 YYNGEE. The CDR3 sequence is 13 residues long. The germline V and J ends were trimmed by 4 bases and 6 bases, with 13 bases remaining between them. This CDR3 is CASSLLQGAEAFF. The CDR3, as DNA: TGTGCCAGCAGCCTCCTTCAGGGCGCTGAAGCTTTCTTT.

The rearrangement uses TRBV20-1 and TRBJ2-3; 8 bases align to TRBD2. CDR3 size: 16 residues. The V gene end was trimmed by 4 bases and the J gene end by 4 bases; junction bases not matched to a gene: 13. Germline lookup yields CDR1 DFQATT and CDR2 SNEGSKA (reference sequence). CDR3 nucleotides: TGCAGTGCTAACATTAGGGGACTAGGGGCCCCAGATACGCAGTATTTT. Translated, it gives CSANIRGLGAPDTQYF.

The chain carries TRBV7-2 and TRBJ2-1, with D unresolved. The CDR3 consists of 16 residues. V was clipped by 5 bases and J by 11 bases, with 25 bases between them. Per the germline V gene, CDR1 is SGHTA and CDR2 is FQGNSA. The chain's CDR3 is CASSTRHATATSQQFF. As DNA, the CDR3 is TGTGCCAGCAGCACAAGACACGCTACAGCTACTTCCCAGCAGTTCTTC.

The chain employs TRBV25-1 and TRBJ1-2; tentative D call: TRBD1 (6 bases). V gave up 4 bases and J gave up 4 bases, with 13 bases separating them. The CDR3 spans 14 residues. Germline values: CDR1 MGHDK, CDR2 SYGVNS. CDR3 in DNA: TGTGCCAGCAGTGCCGAGACAGGAGGCTATGGCTACACCTTC. It specifies CASSAETGGYGYTF.

This clonotype was recorded a few times. The rearrangement joins TRBV4-1 to TRBJ2-5; D is perhaps TRBD2 (6 bases). The germline V and J ends were trimmed by 3 bases and 4 bases, with 12 bases remaining between them. This CDR3 has 14 residues. Per the germline V gene, CDR1 is MGHRA and CDR2 is YSYEKL. The CDR3 DNA sequence: TGCGCCAGCAGCCAGACGGGACTTCGAGAGACCCAGTACTTC. Translating it yields CASSQTGLRETQYF.

This clonotype was recorded many times. The rearrangement joins TRBV7-9 to TRBJ1-2; a weak D match, TRBD1 (5 bases). Per the germline V gene, CDR1 is SEHNR and CDR2 is FQNEAQ (reference sequence). V was pared by 7 bases and J by 4 bases, with 22 bases between. CDR3 size: 16 residues. The CDR3 DNA follows: TGTGCCAGCAACCACCGGGACTCTCCTCCCTTCTATGGCTACACCTTC. It specifies CASNHRDSPPFYGYTF.

This chain links TRBV7-8 with TRBJ1-4, with unresolved D. Trimming stripped 6 bases from V and 4 bases from J, with 6 bases between. The CDR3 is 12 amino acids. Germline V gene sequence: CDR1 SGHVS, CDR2 FQNEAQ. The CDR3 DNA reads TGTGCCAGCAGTGGGTATAATGAAAAACTGTTTTTT. This gives the protein CASSGYNEKLFF.

J is TRBJ1-5 and V is TRBV3-1; D is unclear. The germline gives CDR1 LGHDT, CDR2 YNNKEL (reference sequence). V was pared by 1 base and J by 8 bases, with 6 bases between. This CDR3 region has 12 residues. This chain's CDR3 is CASSQGGKPQHF. DNA for the CDR3: TGTGCCAGCAGCCAAGGAGGTAAGCCCCAGCATTTT.

CDR3 region: CASSNLQDRVYNQPQHF. CDR3 nucleotides: TGTGCCAGCAGCAACCTACAGGACAGGGTTTACAATCAGCCCCAGCATTTT. The genes are TRBV5-6 and TRBJ1-5; 8 nucleotides line up with TRBD1. Losses at the gene ends were 4 bases for V and 3 bases for J; bases not matched to a gene: 12. The CDR3 loop spans 17 amino acids. Germline lookup yields CDR1 SGHDT and CDR2 YYEEEE.

V usage is TRBV7-6 and J usage is TRBJ2-5, with unresolved D. CDR1 SGHVS and CDR2 FNYEAQ come from the germline V gene. The CDR3 has 14 residues. Trimming left V 1 base short and J 6 bases short, with 12 bases between. The CDR3 nucleotides read TGTGCCAGCAGCTTAGGGGATGGATTACAGACCCAGTACTTC. This codes for CASSLGDGLQTQYF.

This clonotype was detected only once. The rearrangement joins TRBV19 to TRBJ2-3; possible D gene TRBD2, 6 bases. The germline CDR1 and CDR2 sequences are LNHDA and SQIVND (reference sequence). The V and J ends lost 2 bases and 5 bases respectively, with 14 bases between them. This CDR3 is 15 amino acids long. The CDR3 spells CASSIPRRGGDTQYF. The CDR3 nucleotides are TGTGCCAGTAGTATACCCCGGAGGGGAGGAGATACGCAGTATTTT.

V and J are TRBV7-9 and TRBJ2-7; either TRBD1 or TRBD2 may fit D (5 bases each). The CDR3 runs to 15 residues. CDR1 is SEHNR and CDR2 is FQNEAQ in the germline V gene (reference sequence). The ends were cut back, 2 bases at V and 0 bases at J, with 11 bases in the middle. The DNA for the CDR3 is TGTGCCAGCAGCTTATGGGACCTAAGCTCCTACGAGCAGTACTTC. Translating it yields CASSLWDLSSYEQYF. Supplemented by reference TRBV7-9 and TRBJ2-7, the full variable domain reads DTGVSQNPRHKITKRGQNVTFRCDPISEHNRLYWYRQTLGQGPEFLTYFQNEAQLEKSRLLSDRFSAERPKGSFSTLEIQRTEQGDSAMYLCASSLWDLSSYEQYFGPGTRLTVT.

The chain recombines TRBV7-9 with TRBJ2-1; D is uncertain. Germline V gene data show CDR1 as SEHNR and CDR2 as FQNEAQ (reference sequence). The V end lost 5 bases, the J end lost 5 bases, and 10 bases lay between the germline ends. The CDR3 totals 13 residues. The CDR3 protein is CASSPDTHNEQFF. In nucleotides, the CDR3 is TGTGCCAGCAGCCCAGACACCCACAATGAGCAGTTCTTC.

V is TRBV9 and J is TRBJ2-4; tentative D call: TRBD2 (5 bases). CDR1 is SGDLS, CDR2 YYNGEE, per germline. V lost 7 bases to trimming and J lost 7 bases, with 18 bases between them. CDR3 length equals 14 residues. The chain's CDR3 is CASGPSQTPNIQYF. The CDR3 coding sequence is TGTGCCAGCGGCCCTAGCCAAACCCCGAACATTCAGTACTTC.

This clonotype was recorded a few times. The genes are TRBV4-1 and TRBJ1-1, with 9 bases aligning to TRBD1. The CDR3 totals 14 residues. Germline V gene lookup returns CDR1 MGHRA and CDR2 YSYEKL. The V segment lost 5 bases and the J segment 3 bases; nucleotides outside the gene matches: 4. CDR3 region: CASSLRTGDTEAFF. Written as DNA, the CDR3 is TGCGCCAGCAGCTTACGGACAGGGGACACTGAAGCTTTCTTT.

This clonotype was seen more than once but under ten times. The chain combines TRBV7-2 with TRBJ2-6, with a possible D match to TRBD2 (5 bases). This CDR3 has 12 residues. V was trimmed by 2 bases and J by 9 bases, leaving 5 bases between them. Germline values: CDR1 SGHTA, CDR2 FQGNSA. CDR3 sequence reads: CASSLRDNVLTF. The CDR3 bases are TGTGCCAGCAGCTTACGGGACAACGTCCTGACTTTC.

This clonotype was counted only a few times. The chain links TRBV12-3 or TRBV12-4 to TRBJ2-1; 9 bases fit TRBD1. The CDR3 is made up of 15 amino acids. Trimming removed 7 bases from V and 2 bases from J; junction bases left unmatched: 6. The CDR3 spells CASIPDRGPYNEQFF. The CDR3 DNA reads as TGTGCCAGCATCCCGGACAGGGGCCCCTACAATGAGCAGTTCTTC.

The table lists this clonotype with a few counts. The chain carries TRBV5-8 and TRBJ1-3; 9 nucleotides match TRBD1. V shed 0 bases and J 9 bases; nucleotides not matched to a gene: 4. Per germline, CDR1 SGHTS and CDR2 YDEGEE. The CDR3 totals 14 residues. The DNA of the CDR3 is TGTGCCAGCAGCTTGGTCGGGACAGGGAGCACCATATATTTT. Protein sequence: CASSLVGTGSTIYF.